These T cell receptor beta chains were read from a single sample in a study of blood T cell repertoires in COVID-19. Assay used: immunoSEQ multiplex PCR; TCRdb lists only in-frame clones, some missing. Here the sample spans fewer than 200,000 clones, 88% being singletons. The sample consisted of PBMCs or T cells enriched from blood (not recorded which). These receptors were collected from a woman aged 18-29 years who had recovered from COVID-19. Each CDR3 is given with its conserved first and last residue. D genes are given only for firm matches. Clone size is not always given. Where it is, it says once, few, many or a class for expanded clones.

D gene,V gene,clone size,J gene,CDR3 DNA,CDR3 protein
TRBD2,TRBV7-9,NA,TRBJ2-1,TGTGCCAGCAGCTCTCGAGGCGGGACTAGCGGGGGCCCATACAATGAGCAGTTCTTC,CASSSRGGTSGGPYNEQFF
NA,TRBV19,NA,TRBJ1-5,TGTGCCAGTAGTCTCCAGGGTTTTCAGCCCCAGCATTTT,CASSLQGFQPQHF
TRBD2,TRBV20-1,NA,TRBJ2-3,TGCAGTGCTAGTCGCCTAGCGGGGGGGCAGCTGGGCACAGATACGCAGTATTTT,CSASRLAGGQLGTDTQYF
NA,TRBV5-6,NA,TRBJ2-1,TGTGCCAGCAGCTTACCCAGGAACATCTACAATGAGCAGTTCTTC,CASSLPRNIYNEQFF
NA,TRBV5-1,NA,TRBJ1-5,TGCGCCAGCAGCCAGGACAATAGCAATCAGCCCCAGCATTTT,CASSQDNSNQPQHF
TRBD1,TRBV7-2,once,TRBJ2-5,TGTGCCAGCAGCTTAGCGGGGACAGGGCAAGAGACCCAGTACTTC,CASSLAGTGQETQYF
TRBD1,TRBV14,NA,TRBJ1-1,TGTGCCAGCAGCCATCAGGGGGGCTCTGAAGCTTTCTTT,CASSHQGGSEAFF
TRBD1,TRBV5-1,NA,TRBJ1-5,TGCGCCAGCAGCCTCGACAGGGATCAGCCCCAGCATTTT,CASSLDRDQPQHF
NA,TRBV6-2/TRBV6-3,NA,TRBJ2-7,TGTGCCAGCAGTTACGTGGGGCAGGGCAAACCCTACGAGCAGTACTTC,CASSYVGQGKPYEQYF
TRBD1,TRBV2,NA,TRBJ2-7,TGTGCCAGCGTCGAAGGACAGGGTGCCGGCGAGCAGTACTTC,CASVEGQGAGEQYF
NA,TRBV28,NA,TRBJ2-5,TGTGCCAGCAGTGAAACAGGGCCGGGGGAGACCCAGTACTTC,CASSETGPGETQYF
TRBD2,TRBV30,few,TRBJ2-2,TGTGCCTGGGGGAGTTTAGCGGGAGGTTTCACCGGGGAGCTGTTTTTT,CAWGSLAGGFTGELFF
NA,TRBV28,NA,TRBJ1-6,TGTGCCAGCAGTCGGCATTGGAGGGACTCACCCCTCCACTTT,CASSRHWRDSPLHF
TRBD1,TRBV10-3,NA,TRBJ1-1,TGTGCCATCAGAGCGATGACAGGGCCGAACACTGAAGCTTTCTTT,CAIRAMTGPNTEAFF
NA,TRBV9,NA,TRBJ2-3,TGTGCCAGCGCTCCAACTAGCACAGATACGCAGTATTTT,CASAPTSTDTQYF
NA,TRBV28,NA,TRBJ1-5,TGTGCCAGCAGTCCCCGGAGGGCCGAGAGGGATCAGCCCCAGCATTTT,CASSPRRAERDQPQHF
NA,TRBV25-1,NA,TRBJ1-3,TGTGCCAGCAGTGAATACTTCTCTGGAAACACCATATATTTT,CASSEYFSGNTIYF
NA,TRBV12-3/TRBV12-4,NA,TRBJ2-3,TGTGCCAGCTCCCTGGGGGGTGGAACGCAGTATTTT,CASSLGGGTQYF
TRBD1,TRBV5-1,NA,TRBJ1-4,TGCGCCAGCAGCTTGGGACAGGGCAACTCAGCCCCTGAAAAACTGTTTTTT,CASSLGQGNSAPEKLFF
NA,TRBV5-1,NA,TRBJ2-6,TGCGCCAGCAGCTTCGGGGTTATGGGTGGATCTGGGGCCAACGTCCTGACTTTC,CASSFGVMGGSGANVLTF
NA,TRBV4-2,NA,TRBJ1-2,TGTGCCAGCACAGCGAAACCAGTCGGAGTCTATGGCTACACCTTC,CASTAKPVGVYGYTF
NA,TRBV7-8,NA,TRBJ2-7,TGTGCCAGCAGCCCAGCGGGTTTTACAGGGATTCCGTCCTACGAGCAGTACTTC,CASSPAGFTGIPSYEQYF
TRBD2,TRBV12-5,NA,TRBJ2-3,TGTGCTAGTGGTCCAAAGCGGGGGGGCCAAGATACGCAGTATTTT,CASGPKRGGQDTQYF
NA,TRBV10-1,NA,TRBJ1-5,TGCGCCAGCACGGGTGGAAAAACCAGACTCTGTTATAGCAATCAGCCCCAGCATTTT,CASTGGKTRLCYSNQPQHF
NA,TRBV6-4,few,TRBJ1-6,TGTGCCAGCAGTGAGGCAGGAGGATCACCCCTCCACTTT,CASSEAGGSPLHF
TRBD1,TRBV6-5,NA,TRBJ1-3,TGTGCCAGCAGTCGAGGACAGGCCTCTGGAAACACCATATATTTT,CASSRGQASGNTIYF
NA,TRBV25-1,NA,TRBJ2-1,TGTGCCAGCAGTGAAGGGAGGGGCCAGGGGTTTTATGAGCAGTTCTTC,CASSEGRGQGFYEQFF
NA,TRBV12-3/TRBV12-4,once,TRBJ2-2,TGTGCCAGCAGTTTAGAGGGCGGGGAACTGTTTTTT,CASSLEGGELFF